Described below is a single T cell receptor (beta chain) sequence and its context. The antigen remains unidentified. In TCRdb, the RT-PCR reads were re-called with MiXCR into one record per CDR3 protein. The sample includes about 540,000 distinct CDR3 sequences, approximately 15% seen only once; the top ten take around 10%. The data are from a study of response to subunit inactivated influenza vaccine. V lost 3 bases and J lost 7, with 25 bases in between. Germline loops: CDR1 SQVTM, CDR2 ANQGSEA. This CDR3 region has 17 residues. Study results and limitations: Few additional T cells are recruited per seasonal influenza vaccination, authors suggested.

The TCR originated in a man aged 45 to 65 who received an inactivated influenza vaccine. The sequencing used PBMCs from blood, collected 11 to 12 days after vaccination. V is TRBV29-1 and J is TRBJ2-1, with D perhaps being TRBD1 or TRBD2 (6 bases each). The CDR3 sequence: CSVERGTSGRLRNEQFF. The CDR3 DNA reads as TGCAGCGTTGAGAGGGGGACTTCGGGCCGCCTCAGGAATGAGCAGTTCTTC.